Listed below are T cell receptor beta chains from one sample, sequenced in a study of blood T cell repertoires in COVID-19. Produced via immunoSEQ multiplex PCR; TCRdb's table is partial and in-frame only. The profile covers roughly 190,000 clones, with approximately 90% appearing a single time and 0.95% to 1.3% taken by the ten largest. Sequencing used peripheral blood. The receptors here all came from a man aged 25-45 years with acute or convalescent COVID-19. CDR3s include the opening cysteine and the closing phenylalanine or tryptophan. A D gene is named only where the DNA matches it firmly. Clone sizes are given selectively: once, few, many, or a class where the clone is expanded.

D gene,clone size,V gene,J gene,CDR3 DNA,CDR3 protein
TRBD1,.,TRBV18,TRBJ1-4,TGTGCCAGCTCACTTGGACAGGGGGCTGGAGGAAAACTGTTTTTT,CASSLGQGAGGKLFF
.,.,TRBV28,TRBJ2-1,TGTGCCAGCAGTTTAATGGGTTACCCGGGTGAGCAGTTCTTC,CASSLMGYPGEQFF
.,.,TRBV5-1,TRBJ1-1,TGCGCCAGCAGCCCGGGACTCCAAAAAGGAACTGAAGCTTTCTTT,CASSPGLQKGTEAFF
.,few,TRBV30,TRBJ1-5,TGTGCCTGGACTCAGGGTTTTGATCAGCCCCAGCATTTT,CAWTQGFDQPQHF
.,.,TRBV24-1,TRBJ1-5,TGTGCCACCAGTGATAAGAGGTATAGCAATCAGCCCCAGCATTTT,CATSDKRYSNQPQHF
.,.,TRBV27,TRBJ1-1,TGTGCCAGCAGTCACTACGGAGATAAAGCTTTCTTT,CASSHYGDKAFF
TRBD1,.,TRBV14,TRBJ2-5,TGTGCCAGCAGTCGTTCAGGGGGCGGTCGATCTGGGGAGACCCAGTACTTC,CASSRSGGGRSGETQYF
.,once,TRBV7-9,TRBJ1-4,TGTGCCAGCAGCTTCGACTACAGACTAAATGAAAAACTGTTTTTT,CASSFDYRLNEKLFF
.,.,TRBV5-1,TRBJ2-3,TGCGCCAGCAGCCAACGGACTATAAGCACAGATACGCAGTATTTT,CASSQRTISTDTQYF
TRBD2,.,TRBV2,TRBJ2-1,TGTGCCAGCAGTGATCTAGCGGCTGAGCAGTTCTTC,CASSDLAAEQFF
.,.,TRBV10-1,TRBJ1-2,TGCGCCAGCCTCATGGATGGAGCTAACTATGGCTACACCTTC,CASLMDGANYGYTF
.,once,TRBV5-6,TRBJ2-2,TGTGCCAGCAGACAAAACACCGGGGAGCTGTTTTTT,CASRQNTGELFF
.,few,TRBV15,TRBJ1-5,TGTGCCACCAGCTCAACGGGTGGGGCCAGCAATCAGCCCCAGCATTTT,CATSSTGGASNQPQHF
.,.,TRBV6-1,TRBJ1-5,TGTGCCAGCAGTGAACGGAGCAATCAGCCCCAGCATTTT,CASSERSNQPQHF
TRBD2,.,TRBV12-5,TRBJ2-2,TGTGCTAGTGTTAGCAACGGGGGGGCATCCACCGGGGAGCTGTTTTTT,CASVSNGGASTGELFF
.,.,TRBV10-1,TRBJ2-7,TGCGCCAGCAGTGTGGACAGGGACTACTACGAGCAGTACTTC,CASSVDRDYYEQYF
.,.,TRBV28,TRBJ1-5,TGTGCCAGCAGCATCGGGGGGGCTGGCAATCAGCCCCAGCATTTT,CASSIGGAGNQPQHF
.,few,TRBV5-8,TRBJ1-2,TGTGCCAGCAGCCAGGGGACGCGTTTTTATGGCTACACCTTC,CASSQGTRFYGYTF
.,.,TRBV5-1,TRBJ2-3,TGCGCCAGCAGCCTACAGGGAAGTTTCACAGATACGCAGTATTTT,CASSLQGSFTDTQYF
.,once,TRBV30,TRBJ1-1,TGTGCCTGGAGGACAGGTTCAGCTTTCTTT,CAWRTGSAFF
TRBD2,.,TRBV5-4,TRBJ2-5,TGCGCCAGCAGATTACTAGCGGGAGGGCCCCACCAAGAGACCCAGTACTTC,CASRLLAGGPHQETQYF
.,.,TRBV18,TRBJ1-2,TGTGCCAGCTCACCACCGGATGGGGGGATTCGTGATGGCTACACCTTC,CASSPPDGGIRDGYTF
TRBD1,once,TRBV10-3,TRBJ1-1,TGTGCCATCAGTGAGAGACAGGGGAGCACTGAAGCTTTCTTT,CAISERQGSTEAFF
TRBD1,.,TRBV7-9,TRBJ2-7,TGTGCCAGCAGCTTAGGGGACAGGCCCACTGGGGAGCAGTACTTC,CASSLGDRPTGEQYF
.,.,TRBV29-1,TRBJ1-1,TGCAGCGCCTCAACAGAGCCCGGGAACACTGAAGCTTTCTTT,CSASTEPGNTEAFF
TRBD1,.,TRBV30,TRBJ1-4,TGTGCCTGGAGCCGATGGACAGGGGGCCGAAATGAAAAACTGTTTTTT,CAWSRWTGGRNEKLFF
.,.,TRBV5-6,TRBJ2-1,TGTGCCAGCAGCCGGGAATATCTATACAATGAGCAGTTCTTC,CASSREYLYNEQFF
.,.,TRBV29-1,TRBJ2-7,TGCAGCGTTAGGGAACAGGGGAGCGGGGAGCAGTACTTC,CSVREQGSGEQYF
.,.,TRBV19,TRBJ2-7,TGTGCCACTACGGATAGCCTTTTTTCCTACGAGCAGTACTTC,CATTDSLFSYEQYF
.,.,TRBV4-1,TRBJ2-7,TGCGCCAGCAGCCAAGGGCCCTCCGACTACGAGCAGTACTTC,CASSQGPSDYEQYF
TRBD1,.,TRBV19,TRBJ1-2,TGTGCCAGTAGTGCATACAGGGGCGAGGGCTACACCTTC,CASSAYRGEGYTF
TRBD1,.,TRBV5-1,TRBJ2-3,TGCGCCAGCAGTAAGGGGACAGGGAACACAGATACGCAGTATTTT,CASSKGTGNTDTQYF
.,.,TRBV10-3,TRBJ1-5,TGTGCCATCAACGGAGATAGCAATCAGCCCCAGCATTTT,CAINGDSNQPQHF
TRBD1,.,TRBV25-1,TRBJ2-2,TGTGCCAGCAGTAAACCGGGACAGGGGGCGGGCGGGGAGCTGTTTTTT,CASSKPGQGAGGELFF
.,.,TRBV7-2,TRBJ2-7,TGTGCCAGCAGCCTGAGCTCCTACGAGCAGTACTTC,CASSLSSYEQYF
.,.,TRBV21-1,TRBJ1-1,TGTGCCGGCGCCTTGACAGTGGACACTGAAGCTTTCTTT,CAGALTVDTEAFF
.,.,TRBV18,TRBJ2-2,TGTGCCAGCTCACTGGGACTGCCTGGGGCCGGGGAGCTGTTTTTT,CASSLGLPGAGELFF
TRBD1,few,TRBV7-3,TRBJ1-2,TGTGCCAGCAGCTTACAGGGGGTCGATGGCTACACCTTC,CASSLQGVDGYTF
.,once,TRBV7-9,TRBJ2-2,TGTGCCAGCAGTCTAGGCCCTGGGAGGACCGGGGAGCTGTTTTTT,CASSLGPGRTGELFF
.,.,TRBV19,TRBJ2-2,TGTGCCAGTGTACAGGGACAAAACACCGGGGAGCTGTTTTTT,CASVQGQNTGELFF
TRBD2,.,TRBV2,TRBJ2-1,TGTGCCAGCAGTGGAGGGTTAGCGGGGTTGAATGAGCAGTTCTTC,CASSGGLAGLNEQFF
.,.,TRBV28,TRBJ1-3,TGTGCCTCCCAATTAGCTACTTATCAATTCGGAAACACCATATATTTT,CASQLATYQFGNTIYF
TRBD1,.,TRBV7-8,TRBJ1-2,TGTGCCAGCAGCTTAGCAGGGGGCGTTGGAAGAGGCTACACCTTC,CASSLAGGVGRGYTF
.,once,TRBV2,TRBJ1-1,TGTGCCAGCAGACTTAGCAGGGGCACTGAAGCTTTCTTT,CASRLSRGTEAFF
.,.,TRBV28,TRBJ1-1,TGTGCCAGCAGAATGGACAGCGGAAACACTGAAGCTTTCTTT,CASRMDSGNTEAFF